These T cell receptor beta chains were read from a single sample in a study of cytomegalovirus exposure and HLA in healthy donors. TCRdb's copy holds only in-frame clones and misses some; the assay was immunoSEQ multiplex PCR. The sample lists hundreds of thousands of clones, 60% to 80% seen once, with 3.8% in the top ten. What was sequenced was PBMCs. All receptors come from a male donor in good health and CMV-seronegative. CDR3s include the opening cysteine and the closing phenylalanine or tryptophan. The D gene is left open where the match is weak. Size is stated for part of the rows, as once, few or many counts, or as a class when the clone is expanded.

. TRBD2 TRBJ2-5 TRBV9 13 TGTGCCAGCAGCGTTGCGGGAGTCGGGACCCAGTACTTC CASSVAGVGTQYF
once TRBD2 TRBJ2-7 TRBV7-9 13 TGTGCCAGCAGCTTTAGCGGGAGGGTCGAGCAGTACTTC CASSFSGRVEQYF
. . TRBJ2-1 TRBV30 16 TGTGCCTGGAGTTATGGGGGGAGGGGGTCCTACAATGAGCAGTTCTTC CAWSYGGRGSYNEQFF
. TRBD2 TRBJ2-6 TRBV7-3 20 TGTGCCAGCAGCTTAGTGACTAGCGGGAGGATCTTGGCTGGGGCCAACGTCCTGACTTTC CASSLVTSGRILAGANVLTF
. . TRBJ1-1 TRBV5-1 13 TGCGCCAGCAGCTTAGGAGGGAACACTGAAGCTTTCTTT CASSLGGNTEAFF
. . TRBJ2-4 TRBV7-9 19 TGTGCCAGCAGCCAAGGATCCACCCGCGACACGATAGCCAAAAACATTCAGTACTTC CASSQGSTRDTIAKNIQYF
. . TRBJ1-1 TRBV10-3 13 TGTGCCATCAGTGGGAGTCGAAACACTGAGGCTTTCTTT CAISGSRNTEAFF
once . TRBJ1-2 TRBV5-1 17 TGCGCCAGCAGCTGGGGCGGGCTCGGACAGATTAACTATGGCTACACCTTC CASSWGGLGQINYGYTF
few . TRBJ2-7 TRBV5-4 15 TGTGCCAGCAGCTTGGGACAGGAGAGCTCCTACGAGCAGTACTTC CASSLGQESSYEQYF
. . TRBJ2-7 TRBV4-2 14 TGTGCCAGCAGCCAAGGGGTCAGGGCTTACGAGCAGTACTTC CASSQGVRAYEQYF
. . TRBJ1-4 TRBV28 15 TGTGCCAGCATCAGTACGGGACTGGGGAATGAAAAACTGTTTTTT CASISTGLGNEKLFF
once . TRBJ2-5 TRBV10-3 13 TGTGCCATCAGTGAGTCAGTTGTGGCGACCCAGTACTTC CAISESVVATQYF
. . TRBJ1-4 TRBV25-1 14 TGTGCCAGCAGCTGGACAGCTAATAATGAAAAACTGTTTTTT CASSWTANNEKLFF
once . TRBJ2-1 TRBV19 12 TGTGCCAGCGGGGTGACAGGTACGTCGCAGTTCTTC CASGVTGTSQFF
. TRBD2 TRBJ2-5 TRBV7-9 16 TGTGCCAGCAGCCTTCCGGGACTAGCGGGAGTAGAGACCCAGTACTTC CASSLPGLAGVETQYF
few TRBD1 TRBJ1-4 TRBV4-2 19 TGTGCCAGCAGCCCGCGCCTATCTAGATCCGGGACAGGGAGGGAAAAACTGTTTTTT CASSPRLSRSGTGREKLFF
. . TRBJ2-5 TRBV18 17 TGTGCCAGCTCACCGGGGGGTGAGGGGGCAATCGAAGAGACCCAGTACTTC CASSPGGEGAIEETQYF
. TRBD2 TRBJ2-2 TRBV9 13 TGTGCCAGCAGCCTAGCGGGAGCCGGGGAGCTGTTTTTT CASSLAGAGELFF
. TRBD2 TRBJ2-7 TRBV28 14 TGTGCCAGCTACCCCCACGGGAGGGAGGACGAGCAGTACTTC CASYPHGREDEQYF
. . TRBJ2-2 TRBV13 16 TGTGCCAGCAGCTTAGTGGAGGAAACGAACACCGGGGAGCTGTTTTTT CASSLVEETNTGELFF
. TRBD1 TRBJ2-1 TRBV10-3 14 TGTGCCATCAGTGACCTCGGGACAGGGAATGAGCAGTTCTTC CAISDLGTGNEQFF
. TRBD2 TRBJ2-1 TRBV19 14 TGTGCCAGTATGTGGCGGGAGGGCTACAATGAGCAGTTCTTC CASMWREGYNEQFF
. TRBD2 TRBJ2-7 TRBV14 15 TGTGCCAGCAGCCTATCTAGCGGAAGCTCCTACGAGCAGTACTTC CASSLSSGSSYEQYF